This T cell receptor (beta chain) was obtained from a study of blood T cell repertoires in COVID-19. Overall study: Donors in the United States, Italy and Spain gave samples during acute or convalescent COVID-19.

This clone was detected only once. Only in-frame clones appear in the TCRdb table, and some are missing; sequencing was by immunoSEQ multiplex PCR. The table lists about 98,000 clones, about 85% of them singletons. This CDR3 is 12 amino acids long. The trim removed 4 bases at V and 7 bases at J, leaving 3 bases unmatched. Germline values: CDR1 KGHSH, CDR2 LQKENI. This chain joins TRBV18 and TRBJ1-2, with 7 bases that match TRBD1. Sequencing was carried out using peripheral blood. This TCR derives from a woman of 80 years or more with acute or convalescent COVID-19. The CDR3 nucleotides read TGTGCCAGCTCACGCCGGGACAGTGGCTACACCTTC. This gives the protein CASSRRDSGYTF.